This is a list of T cell receptor beta chains from one sample in a study of CD8 T cells in Susac syndrome. TCRdb used MiXCR to reprocess the immunoSEQ multiplex PCR reads, holding one entry per CDR3 protein. The table includes some 110,000 distinct CDR3 sequences, about 92% detected once. Material for sequencing was CD4+ T cells from PBMCs. The receptors shown here come from a human donor with multiple sclerosis. Both conserved end residues are part of each CDR3. Each record gives: clone size, D gene, J gene, V gene, CDR3 DNA, CDR3 protein. A D gene is named only where the DNA matches it firmly. Expanded clones get a size class; other rows say once, few or many, or leave the size out.

abundance: .; d_gene: .; j_gene: TRBJ1-5; v_gene: TRBV6-1; CDR3nt: TGTGCCAGCAGTGAGACCATCAATCAGCCCCAGCATTTT; CDR3aa: CASSETINQPQHF
abundance: .; d_gene: TRBD1; j_gene: TRBJ2-7; v_gene: TRBV6-2/TRBV6-3; CDR3nt: TGTGCCAGCAGTTACGACAAGACAGGGTTCTACGAGCAGTACTTC; CDR3aa: CASSYDKTGFYEQYF
abundance: .; d_gene: TRBD1; j_gene: TRBJ2-6; v_gene: TRBV7-2; CDR3nt: TGTGCCAGCAGCCCCAGAGGACAGGGCAGGTCTGGGGCCAACGTCCTGACTTTC; CDR3aa: CASSPRGQGRSGANVLTF
abundance: .; d_gene: TRBD2; j_gene: TRBJ2-2; v_gene: TRBV30; CDR3nt: TGTGCCTGGAGTTTGCGGGGGGCCCCCTTAACCGGGGAGCTGTTTTTT; CDR3aa: CAWSLRGAPLTGELFF
abundance: .; d_gene: .; j_gene: TRBJ1-1; v_gene: TRBV5-1; CDR3nt: TGCGCCAGCAGCTTTAACCTTCAGGGGACTGAAGCTTTCTTT; CDR3aa: CASSFNLQGTEAFF
abundance: .; d_gene: .; j_gene: TRBJ1-1; v_gene: TRBV4-2; CDR3nt: TGTGCCAGCAGCCATATGAGGGGCGGGGAAGTGACTGAAGCTTTCTTT; CDR3aa: CASSHMRGGEVTEAFF
abundance: .; d_gene: .; j_gene: TRBJ2-5; v_gene: TRBV20-1; CDR3nt: TGCAGTGCTCACCCGACCCTCCTCATACAAGAGACCCAGTACTTC; CDR3aa: CSAHPTLLIQETQYF
abundance: few; d_gene: .; j_gene: TRBJ2-6; v_gene: TRBV30; CDR3nt: TGTGCCTGGAGTGTACTACAAGAGGCCAACGTCCTGACTTTC; CDR3aa: CAWSVLQEANVLTF
abundance: once; d_gene: .; j_gene: TRBJ1-1; v_gene: TRBV20-1; CDR3nt: TGCAGTGCTAGGGCGTCCTGGGGTGAAGCTTTCTTT; CDR3aa: CSARASWGEAFF
abundance: .; d_gene: .; j_gene: TRBJ2-2; v_gene: TRBV29-1; CDR3nt: TGCAGCGTCTCTTCGAGGGCCGGGGAGCTGTTTTTT; CDR3aa: CSVSSRAGELFF
abundance: .; d_gene: .; j_gene: TRBJ1-1; v_gene: TRBV20-1; CDR3nt: TGCAGTGCCCCGTCTGGGACAAGTGAAGCTTTCTTT; CDR3aa: CSAPSGTSEAFF
abundance: few; d_gene: .; j_gene: TRBJ1-3; v_gene: TRBV30; CDR3nt: TGTGCCTGGAGTCGTCAGCGCTCTGGAAACACCATATATTTT; CDR3aa: CAWSRQRSGNTIYF
abundance: once; d_gene: .; j_gene: TRBJ1-1; v_gene: TRBV7-3; CDR3nt: TGTGCCAGCAGGAGACAGGAAGACACTGAAGCCTTCTTT; CDR3aa: CASRRQEDTEAFF
abundance: .; d_gene: .; j_gene: TRBJ1-1; v_gene: TRBV4-2; CDR3nt: TGTGCCAGCAGCCAACGGGGAACGAACACTGAAGCTTTCTTT; CDR3aa: CASSQRGTNTEAFF
abundance: .; d_gene: TRBD1; j_gene: TRBJ1-5; v_gene: TRBV14; CDR3nt: TGTGCCAGCAGCTTCTTGGACAGGAATCAGCCCCAGCATTTT; CDR3aa: CASSFLDRNQPQHF
abundance: .; d_gene: .; j_gene: TRBJ2-5; v_gene: TRBV3-1; CDR3nt: TGTGCCAGCAGCCAAGTGGGGGTAGTGCGGGAGACCCAGTACTTC; CDR3aa: CASSQVGVVRETQYF
abundance: .; d_gene: TRBD1; j_gene: TRBJ2-5; v_gene: TRBV29-1; CDR3nt: TGCAGCGCTGGGGACAGGTACCAAGAGACCCAGTACTTC; CDR3aa: CSAGDRYQETQYF
abundance: .; d_gene: .; j_gene: TRBJ2-5; v_gene: TRBV5-4; CDR3nt: TGTGCCAGCGGGCGGGGCAACCAAGAGACCCAGTACTTC; CDR3aa: CASGRGNQETQYF
abundance: once; d_gene: .; j_gene: TRBJ2-2; v_gene: TRBV15; CDR3nt: TGTGCCACCAGCCTTCAAGAACAGTCCGGGGAGCTGTTTTTT; CDR3aa: CATSLQEQSGELFF